This is a list of T cell receptor beta chains from one sample in a study of radiotherapy plus CTLA-4 blockade in lung cancer. The data were produced by immunoSEQ multiplex PCR, yet TCRdb's version contains in-frame clones alone and is incomplete. The sample includes around 100,000 clones, 65% to 85% of them seen just once. Here the sequenced sample was peripheral blood, taken from a patient treated with radiotherapy plus ipilimumab. These receptors originate from a human donor with non-small cell lung cancer who had a partial response to radiotherapy plus ipilimumab. Some clones in this sample may be carry-over from other donors' samples. CDR3s include the opening cysteine and the closing phenylalanine or tryptophan. The order of the fields is J gene, D gene, clone size, V gene, CDR3 protein, CDR3 DNA. The D gene is left open where the match is weak. A row's size may be missing; if present it is once, few, many or a size class.

>TRBJ2-5|TRBD2|-|TRBV4-2
CASSQRYGGAETQYF
TGTGCCAGCAGCCAACGGTACGGGGGGGCAGAGACCCAGTACTTC
>TRBJ2-7|TRBD1|-|TRBV25-1
CASSEYGGQGGTYYEQYF
TGTGCCAGCAGTGAATATGGGGGACAGGGTGGAACATACTACGAGCAGTACTTC
>TRBJ2-2|-|few|TRBV2
CASSVTVGTGELFF
TGTGCCAGCAGTGTGACAGTGGGCACCGGGGAGCTGTTTTTT
>TRBJ1-1|-|-|TRBV4-1
CASSQDAWGAPLNTEAFF
TGCGCCAGCAGCCAAGATGCCTGGGGCGCCCCCTTGAACACTGAAGCTTTCTTT
>TRBJ2-7|-|-|TRBV19
CASSITSSNEQYF
TGTGCCAGTAGTATAACTAGTTCCAACGAGCAGTACTTC
>TRBJ2-7|-|-|TRBV27
CASKTAGQITYEQYF
TGTGCCAGCAAGACTGCGGGACAGATAACCTACGAGCAGTACTTC
>TRBJ2-1|-|-|TRBV7-2
CASSLGPSAAYNEQFF
TGTGCCAGCAGCTTAGGGCCTAGCGCTGCCTACAATGAGCAGTTCTTC
>TRBJ2-3|TRBD1|few|TRBV10-1
CASSGQGTDTQYF
TGCGCCAGCAGCGGACAGGGCACAGATACGCAGTATTTT
>TRBJ1-5|TRBD1|-|TRBV15
CATSVDRVQQPQHF
TGTGCCACCAGCGTGGACAGGGTTCAACAGCCCCAGCATTTT
>TRBJ2-3|-|-|TRBV10-1
CASSESGPPGDTQYF
TGCGCCAGCAGTGAGTCTGGGCCCCCTGGAGATACGCAGTATTTT
>TRBJ2-1|TRBD2|-|TRBV28
CASSRAGVPVSEQFF
TGTGCCAGCAGTAGAGCGGGGGTCCCCGTCTCTGAGCAGTTCTTC
>TRBJ1-1|-|-|TRBV28
CASSPQQGTGTEAFF
TGTGCCAGCAGTCCCCAACAGGGAACGGGCACTGAAGCTTTCTTT
>TRBJ1-1|-|-|TRBV7-2
CASSLDRFTEAFF
TGTGCCAGCAGCTTAGACAGATTCACTGAAGCTTTCTTT
>TRBJ2-5|TRBD2|-|TRBV6-5
CASRQAGGLKETQYF
TGTGCCAGCAGACAAGCGGGGGGGCTTAAAGAGACCCAGTACTTC
>TRBJ1-2|-|-|TRBV28
CASSLPDYGYTF
TGTGCCAGCAGTTTACCAGACTATGGCTACACCTTC
>TRBJ2-3|TRBD2|-|TRBV14
CASSPSSSGITDTQYF
TGTGCCAGCAGCCCCTCGTCTAGCGGGATCACAGATACGCAGTATTTT
>TRBJ2-2|TRBD2|-|TRBV4-2
CASSQEPGGANTGELFF
TGTGCCAGCAGCCAAGAACCGGGGGGAGCGAACACCGGGGAGCTGTTTTTT
>TRBJ2-1|-|-|TRBV4-3
CASSQDRRREQFF
TGCGCCAGCAGCCAAGATCGAAGGCGGGAGCAGTTCTTC
>TRBJ1-5|TRBD1|-|TRBV28
CASSPHTGDQPQHF
TGTGCCAGCAGCCCTCACACAGGGGACCAGCCCCAGCATTTT
>TRBJ1-2|-|-|TRBV19
CASSIARNYGYTF
TGTGCCAGTAGTATAGCGAGGAACTATGGCTACACCTTC
>TRBJ2-5|TRBD2|-|TRBV5-6
CASSGRGSGETQYF
TGTGCCAGCAGCGGCCGTGGTAGCGGGGAGACCCAGTACTTC
>TRBJ2-7|TRBD1|-|TRBV6-1
CASSADRFPYEQYF
TGTGCCAGCAGTGCGGACAGGTTTCCCTACGAGCAGTACTTC
>TRBJ2-1|TRBD2|few|TRBV6-6
CASSYWGGGVDEQFF
TGTGCCAGCAGTTACTGGGGCGGGGGAGTTGATGAGCAGTTCTTC